The 10 T cell receptor beta chains below come from one sample, sequenced in a study of cytomegalovirus exposure and HLA in healthy donors. The PCR ran on 60 Vbeta and 13 Jbeta primers. TCRdb's copy holds only in-frame clones and misses some; the assay was immunoSEQ multiplex PCR. The table records about 100,000 clones, 75% to 80% of them present only once. Sequenced: PBMCs. These receptors all stem from a man in his 60s in good health and CMV-seropositive.

This clone was seen only a few times. The chain links TRBV5-1 to TRBJ2-5, with D perhaps matching TRBD2 (6 bases). CDR1 SGHRS and CDR2 YFSETQ come from the germline V gene. V was shortened by 0 bases and J by 4 bases, with 13 bases between the two germline ends. The CDR3 contains 15 residues. The CDR3 region is CASSLGQGGGETQYF. CDR3 sequence (DNA): TGCGCCAGCAGCTTGGGGCAGGGAGGAGGAGAGACCCAGTACTTC.

In its sample, this clone was seen a few times. The chain links TRBV6-5 to TRBJ2-7; 9 bases agree with TRBD1. The trim removed 6 bases at V and 3 bases at J, leaving 6 bases unmatched. This CDR3 has 14 residues. From germline, CDR1 is MNHEY and CDR2 SVGAGI. CDR3 in DNA: TGTGCCAGCAGCCACAGGGGGCGCCTCTACGAGCAGTACTTC. It specifies CASSHRGRLYEQYF.

The chain carries TRBV6-1 and TRBJ2-3; no reliable D call. Trimming shortened V by 7 bases and J by 2 bases, and 13 bases separated the two germline ends. Germline V CDR1 and CDR2: MNHNS, SASEGT. This CDR3 has 14 residues. The CDR3 spells CASNRLPSTDTQYF. CDR3 bases: TGTGCCAGCAATCGACTCCCGTCCACAGATACGCAGTATTTT.

This chain's CDR3 is CASRREGTGGLQPQHF. DNA for the CDR3: TGTGCCAGTAGGAGAGAAGGGACAGGGGGTCTTCAGCCCCAGCATTTT. The gene calls are TRBV19 and TRBJ1-5; 11 bases are shared with TRBD1. Unmatched junction bases numbered 10, after V lost 6 bases and J lost 6 bases. In germline, CDR1 is LNHDA, CDR2 SQIVND (reference sequence). CDR3 length: 16 amino acids.

The chain is built from TRBV7-3 and TRBJ2-1; 7 nucleotides agree with TRBD1. The CDR3 is made up of 15 amino acids. The V gene's germline CDR1 is SGHTA and CDR2 FQGTGA. J gave up 2 bases and V 5 bases, and 6 bases lay outside the gene matches. Here the CDR3 reads CASSPRQGPYNEQFF. In DNA form, the CDR3 reads TGTGCCAGCAGCCCCCGACAGGGTCCCTACAATGAGCAGTTCTTC.

The chain employs TRBV6-1 and TRBJ2-7, with D tentatively TRBD1 (5 bases). Germline CDR1 reads MNHNS; CDR2 reads SASEGT. The germline V and J ends were trimmed by 3 bases and 6 bases, with 9 bases remaining between them. The CDR3 length is 12 residues. This CDR3 is CASSEGRAEQYF. The CDR3 DNA follows: TGTGCCAGCAGTGAGGGCAGGGCCGAGCAGTACTTC.

V gene TRBV7-9 combines with J gene TRBJ1-1; no clear D gene. V was shortened by 4 bases and J by 8 bases, with 17 bases between the two germline ends. The CDR3 sequence is 14 residues long. In germline, CDR1 is SEHNR, CDR2 FQNEAQ (reference sequence). CDR3 protein: CASSSTAGVPEAFF. The CDR3 DNA reads as TGTGCCAGCAGCTCCACCGCCGGGGTCCCCGAAGCTTTCTTT.

This clone occurred once. The rearrangement uses TRBV29-1 and TRBJ2-1, with TRBD1 as a possible D gene (6 bases). CDR3 size: 15 residues. Germline V lookup: CDR1 SQVTM, CDR2 ANQGSEA. V lost 0 bases and J 6 bases, leaving 15 bases between the germline ends. CDR3 in amino acids: CSVEEYRAIFNEQFF. In nucleotides, the CDR3 is TGCAGCGTTGAAGAGTACAGGGCTATTTTCAATGAGCAGTTCTTC.

The chain uses TRBV18 and TRBJ2-1; 11 nucleotides match TRBD2. V dropped 2 bases and J dropped 7; count of bases not matched to a gene: 4. The CDR3 is made up of 15 amino acids. Germline values: CDR1 KGHSH, CDR2 LQKENI. CDR3 coding DNA: TGTGCCAGCTCACCAGATAGCGGGGGGGAAAATGAGCAGTTCTTC. This translates into CASSPDSGGENEQFF.

This clone was observed a handful of times. The CDR3 DNA follows: TGTGCTAGTGGAGCTAGCGACTACGAGCAGTACTTC. It codes for CASGASDYEQYF. This sequence joins TRBV12-5 and TRBJ2-7, with a weak D call TRBD2 (6 bases). This CDR3 region has 12 residues. CDR1 is LGHNT and CDR2 is FRNRAP in the germline V gene. V was cut by 6 bases and J by 3 bases, with 9 bases left in between.